This T cell receptor beta chain was retrieved from a study of beta chain features in type 1 diabetes. This clone appeared a few times. The antigen is undetermined. Overall study results and limits: There was a possibility that cDNA sequencing over-represented cells with high TCR expression.

CDR1 is KGHSH and CDR2 is LQKENI in the germline V gene. The CDR3 has 15 amino acids. V was clipped by 3 bases and J by 4 bases; unmatched bases: 5. Investigators reverse transcribed all isolated RNA, so they sequenced expressed TCRB transcripts. The method was immunoSEQ multiplex PCR; TCRdb's version includes in-frame clones alone and lacks a portion of them. The sample lists hundreds of thousands of clones; 9.6% were seen once. Stem cell-like memory, regulatory, central memory and naive CD4+ cells were sorted via CD45RO/CCR7/CD25/CD127/CD95/CD27. This clonotype was sampled from a woman aged 18 to 35 in good health. The chain recombines TRBV18 with TRBJ1-2; 10 bases fit TRBD1. The specimen was naive CD4+ T cells from blood. CDR3 loop: CASSPSGQGSYGYTF. In DNA, the CDR3 is TGTGCCAGCTCACCTTCGGGACAGGGGTCCTATGGCTACACCTTC.